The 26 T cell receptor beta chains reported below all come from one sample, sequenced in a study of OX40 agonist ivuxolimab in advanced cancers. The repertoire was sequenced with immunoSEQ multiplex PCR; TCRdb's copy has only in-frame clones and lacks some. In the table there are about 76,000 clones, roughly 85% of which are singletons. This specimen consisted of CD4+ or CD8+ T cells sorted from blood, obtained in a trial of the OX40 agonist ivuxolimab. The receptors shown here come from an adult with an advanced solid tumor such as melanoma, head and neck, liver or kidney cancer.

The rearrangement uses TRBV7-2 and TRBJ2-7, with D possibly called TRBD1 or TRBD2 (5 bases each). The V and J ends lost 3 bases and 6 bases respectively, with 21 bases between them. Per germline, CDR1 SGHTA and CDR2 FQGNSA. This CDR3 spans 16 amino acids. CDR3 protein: CASSFRAGTPKGEQYF. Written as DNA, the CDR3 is TGTGCCAGCAGCTTCCGGGCCGGGACCCCAAAGGGCGAGCAGTACTTC.

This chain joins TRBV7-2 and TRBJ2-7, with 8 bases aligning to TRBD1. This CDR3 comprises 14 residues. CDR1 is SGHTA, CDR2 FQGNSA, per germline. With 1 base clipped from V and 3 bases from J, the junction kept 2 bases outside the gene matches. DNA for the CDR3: TGTGCCAGCAGCTTAGGGACAGGGTTCTACGAGCAGTACTTC. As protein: CASSLGTGFYEQYF.

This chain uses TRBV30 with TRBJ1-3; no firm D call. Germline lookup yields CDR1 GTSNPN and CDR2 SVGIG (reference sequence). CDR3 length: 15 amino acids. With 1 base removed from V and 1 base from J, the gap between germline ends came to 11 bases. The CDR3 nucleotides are TGTGCCTGGAGTGGGGGTTGGCAGTCTGGAAACACCATATATTTT. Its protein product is CAWSGGWQSGNTIYF.

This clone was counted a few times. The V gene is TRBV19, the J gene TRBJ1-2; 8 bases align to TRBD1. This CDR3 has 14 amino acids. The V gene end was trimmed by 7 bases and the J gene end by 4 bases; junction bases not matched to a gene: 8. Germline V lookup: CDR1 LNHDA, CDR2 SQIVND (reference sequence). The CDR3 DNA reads TGTGCCAGTACCCTTCAGGGGGCGGGCTATGGCTACACCTTC. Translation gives CASTLQGAGYGYTF.

The CDR3 nucleotides read TGTGCCACAAGTTCATACGACGTTTTTATGTACGGCTACACCTTC. This translates into CATSSYDVFMYGYTF. The chain carries TRBV19 and TRBJ1-2; D is undetermined. The CDR3 has 15 amino acids. CDR1 LNHDA and CDR2 SQIVND come from the germline V gene (reference sequence). Trimming left V 10 bases short and J 8 bases short, with 26 bases between.

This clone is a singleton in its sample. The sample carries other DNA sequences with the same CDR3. The CDR3 reads CASSSSGYEQYF. CDR3 DNA: TGTGCCAGCAGCTCTTCCGGGTACGAGCAGTACTTC. The rearrangement links TRBV7-9 to TRBJ2-7; D is undetermined. Looked up from germline, CDR1 is SEHNR and CDR2 is FQNEAQ (reference sequence). The CDR3 spans 12 residues. Trimming took 4 bases from V and 4 from J, leaving 8 bases between them.

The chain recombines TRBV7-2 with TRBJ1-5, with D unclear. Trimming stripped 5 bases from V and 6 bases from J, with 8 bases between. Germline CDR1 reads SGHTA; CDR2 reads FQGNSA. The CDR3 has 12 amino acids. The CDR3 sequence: CASSIPSQPQHF. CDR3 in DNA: TGTGCCAGCAGCATTCCGAGTCAGCCCCAGCATTTT. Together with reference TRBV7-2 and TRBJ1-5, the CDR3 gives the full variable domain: GAGVSQSPSNKVTEKGKDVELRCDPISGHTALYWYRQSLGQGLEFLIYFQGNSAPDKSGLPSDRFSAERTGGSVSTLTIQRTQQEDSAVYLCASSIPSQPQHFGDGTRLSIL.

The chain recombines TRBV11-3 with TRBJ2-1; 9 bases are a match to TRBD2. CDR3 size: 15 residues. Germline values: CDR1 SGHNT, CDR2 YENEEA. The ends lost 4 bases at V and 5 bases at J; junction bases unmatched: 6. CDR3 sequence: CASSYGLASHNEQFF. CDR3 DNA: TGTGCCAGCAGCTACGGACTAGCGTCGCACAATGAGCAGTTCTTC.

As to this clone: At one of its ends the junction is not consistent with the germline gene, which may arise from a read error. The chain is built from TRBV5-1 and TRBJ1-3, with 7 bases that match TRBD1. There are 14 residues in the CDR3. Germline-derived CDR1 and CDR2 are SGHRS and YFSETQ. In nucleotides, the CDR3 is TGCGCCGGCAGCCCTGGGACAGAGGGAAACACCATATATTTT. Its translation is CAGSPGTEGNTIYF.

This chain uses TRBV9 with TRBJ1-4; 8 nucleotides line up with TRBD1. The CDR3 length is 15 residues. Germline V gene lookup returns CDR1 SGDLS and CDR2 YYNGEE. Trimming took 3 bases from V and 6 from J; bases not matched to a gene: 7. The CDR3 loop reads CASSDFETGDEKLFF. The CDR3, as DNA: TGTGCCAGCAGCGACTTCGAGACAGGGGATGAAAAACTGTTTTTT.

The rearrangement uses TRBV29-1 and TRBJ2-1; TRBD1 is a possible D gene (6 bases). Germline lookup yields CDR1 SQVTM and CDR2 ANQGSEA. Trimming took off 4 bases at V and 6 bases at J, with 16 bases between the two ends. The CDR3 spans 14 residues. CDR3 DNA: TGCAGCGTTGGGACAGCCGCCCCACGCAATGAGCAGTTCTTC. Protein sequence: CSVGTAAPRNEQFF.

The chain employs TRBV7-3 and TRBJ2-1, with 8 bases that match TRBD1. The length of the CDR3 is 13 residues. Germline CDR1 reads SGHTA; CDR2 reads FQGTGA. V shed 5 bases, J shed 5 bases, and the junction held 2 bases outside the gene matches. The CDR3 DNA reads TGTGCCAGCAGCCCGACAGGGGACAATGAGCAGTTCTTC. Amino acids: CASSPTGDNEQFF.

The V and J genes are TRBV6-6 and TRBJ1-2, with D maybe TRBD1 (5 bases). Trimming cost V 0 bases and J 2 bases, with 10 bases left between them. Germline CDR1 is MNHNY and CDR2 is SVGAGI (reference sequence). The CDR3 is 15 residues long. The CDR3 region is CASSYSARDNYGYTF. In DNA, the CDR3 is TGTGCCAGCAGTTACTCGGCCCGGGACAACTATGGCTACACCTTC.

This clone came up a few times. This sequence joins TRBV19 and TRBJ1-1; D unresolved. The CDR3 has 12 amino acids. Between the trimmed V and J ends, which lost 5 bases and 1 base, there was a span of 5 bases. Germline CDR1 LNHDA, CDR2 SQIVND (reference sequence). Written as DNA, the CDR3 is TGTGCCAGTAGTCAAGCGAACACTGAAGCTTTCTTT. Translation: CASSQANTEAFF.

This chain's CDR3 is CAWSVMDRQPQHF. The DNA for the CDR3 is TGTGCCTGGAGTGTCATGGACAGACAGCCCCAGCATTTT. The V gene is TRBV30, the J gene TRBJ1-5; perhaps TRBD1 as D (6 bases). The CDR3 consists of 13 residues. V lost 0 bases to trimming and J lost 7 bases, with 10 bases between them. Germline V gives CDR1 GTSNPN, CDR2 SVGIG (reference sequence).

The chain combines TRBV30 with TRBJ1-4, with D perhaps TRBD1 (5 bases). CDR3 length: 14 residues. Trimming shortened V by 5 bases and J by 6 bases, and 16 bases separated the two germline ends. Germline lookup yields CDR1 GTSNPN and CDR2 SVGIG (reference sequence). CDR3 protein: CAWGRGLGDEKLFF. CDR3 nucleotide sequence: TGTGCCTGGGGGAGGGGATTAGGGGATGAAAAACTGTTTTTT.

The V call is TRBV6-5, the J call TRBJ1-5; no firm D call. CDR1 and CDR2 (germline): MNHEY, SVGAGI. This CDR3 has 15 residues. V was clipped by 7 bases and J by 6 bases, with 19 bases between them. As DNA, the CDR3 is TGTGCCAGCAACCCGAGGGTCGGCTTGGGTCAGCCCCAGCATTTT. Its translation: CASNPRVGLGQPQHF.

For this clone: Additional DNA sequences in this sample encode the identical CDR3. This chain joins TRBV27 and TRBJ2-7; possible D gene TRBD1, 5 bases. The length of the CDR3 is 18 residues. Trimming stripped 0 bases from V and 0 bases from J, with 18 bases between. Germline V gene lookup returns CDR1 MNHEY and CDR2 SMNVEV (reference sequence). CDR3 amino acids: CASSLSGGADLYSYEQYF. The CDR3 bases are TGTGCCAGCAGTTTATCCGGTGGGGCGGACCTATACTCCTACGAGCAGTACTTC.

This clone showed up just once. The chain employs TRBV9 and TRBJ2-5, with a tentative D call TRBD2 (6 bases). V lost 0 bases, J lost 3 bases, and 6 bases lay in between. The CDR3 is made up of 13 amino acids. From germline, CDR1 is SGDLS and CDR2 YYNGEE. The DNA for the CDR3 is TGTGCCAGCAGCGTAGGACTAGAAGAGACCCAGTACTTC. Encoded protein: CASSVGLEETQYF.

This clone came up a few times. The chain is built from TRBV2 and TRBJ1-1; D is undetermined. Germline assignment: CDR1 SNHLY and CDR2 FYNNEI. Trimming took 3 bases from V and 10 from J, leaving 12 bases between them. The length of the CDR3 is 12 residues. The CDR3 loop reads CASSESGGPAFF. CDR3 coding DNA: TGTGCCAGCAGTGAGTCAGGTGGACCAGCTTTCTTT.

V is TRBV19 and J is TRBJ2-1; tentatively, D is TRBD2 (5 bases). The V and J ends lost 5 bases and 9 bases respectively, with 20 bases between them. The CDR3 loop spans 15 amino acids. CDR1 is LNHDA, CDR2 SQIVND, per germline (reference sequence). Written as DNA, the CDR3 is TGTGCCAGTAGTTTCGGACTCTTTATTTATCGTGAGCAGTTCTTC. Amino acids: CASSFGLFIYREQFF.

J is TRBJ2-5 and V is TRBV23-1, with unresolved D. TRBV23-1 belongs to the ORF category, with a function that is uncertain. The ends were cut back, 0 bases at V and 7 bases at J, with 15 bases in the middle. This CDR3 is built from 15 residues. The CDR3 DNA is TGCGCCAGCAGTCAATCCTACCGCCACGTGGGGACCCAGTACTTC. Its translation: CASSQSYRHVGTQYF.

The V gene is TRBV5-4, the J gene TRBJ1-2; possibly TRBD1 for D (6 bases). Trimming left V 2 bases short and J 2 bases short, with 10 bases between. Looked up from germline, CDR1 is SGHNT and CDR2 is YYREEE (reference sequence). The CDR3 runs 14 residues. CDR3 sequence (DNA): TGTGCCAGCAGCTTCCAACAGGGAAACTATGGCTACACCTTC. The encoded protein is CASSFQQGNYGYTF.

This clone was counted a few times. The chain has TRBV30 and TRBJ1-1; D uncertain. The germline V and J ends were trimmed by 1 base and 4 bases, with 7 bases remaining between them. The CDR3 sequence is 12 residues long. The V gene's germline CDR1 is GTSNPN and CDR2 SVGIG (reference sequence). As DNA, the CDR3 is TGTGCCTGGAGTGAGGGTTTCACTGAAGCTTTCTTT. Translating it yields CAWSEGFTEAFF.

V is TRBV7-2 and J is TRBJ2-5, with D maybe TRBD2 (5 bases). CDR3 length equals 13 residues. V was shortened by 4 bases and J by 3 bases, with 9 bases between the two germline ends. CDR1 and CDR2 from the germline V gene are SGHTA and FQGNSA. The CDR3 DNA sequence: TGTGCCAGCAGCTCTAGCATAAAAGAGACCCAGTACTTC. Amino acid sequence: CASSSSIKETQYF.

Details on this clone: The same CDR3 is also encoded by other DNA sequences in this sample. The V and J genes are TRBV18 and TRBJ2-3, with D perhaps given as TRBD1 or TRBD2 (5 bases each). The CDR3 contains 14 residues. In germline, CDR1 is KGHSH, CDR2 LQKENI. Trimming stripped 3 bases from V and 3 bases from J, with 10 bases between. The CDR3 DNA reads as TGTGCCAGCTCACCCTCGGGGCTGACAGATACGCAGTATTTT. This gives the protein CASSPSGLTDTQYF.